The 2 T cell receptor beta chains presented below share a single source sample, sequenced in a study of T cell responses to AZD1222 COVID-19 vaccine. Profiled with immunoSEQ multiplex PCR; TCRdb holds only in-frame clones, not every one. Of roughly 120,000 clones listed, around 89% are singletons. The source was peripheral blood, collected on day 0 of AZD1222 vaccination. Receptor source: an adult in good health.

The V gene is TRBV7-9, the J gene TRBJ2-2; D is possibly TRBD2 (5 bases). Germline V gives CDR1 SEHNR, CDR2 FQNEAQ (reference sequence). Trimming took 0 bases from V and 6 from J, leaving 11 bases between them. CDR3 length equals 15 residues. As DNA, the CDR3 is TGTGCCAGCAGCTTAGCTAGCGAGATCCCCGGGGAGCTGTTTTTT. Translated: CASSLASEIPGELFF.

DNA for the CDR3: TGTGCCTGGAGTGTAGGCAGGATCGGCTCTGGAAACACCATATATTTT. Protein sequence: CAWSVGRIGSGNTIYF. The rearrangement uses TRBV30 and TRBJ1-3; D gene uncertain. Germline CDR1 reads GTSNPN; CDR2 reads SVGIG (reference sequence). Trimming removed 0 bases from V and 0 bases from J, with 12 bases in between. The CDR3 loop spans 16 amino acids.